This T cell receptor beta chain was retrieved from a study of T cells in Graves' hyperthyroidism and ophthalmopathy. Overall study findings and caveats: Blood samples included most of the expanded thyroid clonotypes exceeding 0.001.

The CDR3 runs to 12 residues. Unmatched junction bases numbered 1, after V lost 2 bases and J lost 7 bases. Germline CDR1 is SGHRS and CDR2 is YFSETQ. TCR beta CDR3 regions were amplified from RNA transcripts. The TCR CDR3 was amplified in a first-round RT-PCR using the HTBI primer set. TCRdb called the multiplex PCR reads again in MiXCR, with one record for every CDR3 protein. The sample includes more than 500,000 distinct CDR3 sequences, over 45% of them seen just once. Patients showing uncontrolled infection, other autoimmune disease, pregnancy or lactation were ineligible. This clonotype has ten or more counts. Antigen: not known.

The chain employs TRBV5-1 and TRBJ2-7; 9 bases fit TRBD2. The sequenced sample was peripheral blood or thyroid tissue (not recorded which). This TCR derives from an adult woman with Graves' disease, either hyperthyroidism or ophthalmopathy (not recorded which). CDR3 loop: CASSLSGREQYF. The CDR3 DNA sequence: TGCGCCAGCAGCTTAAGCGGGAGGGAGCAGTACTTC.